This T cell receptor beta chain was captured by sequencing in a study of T cells in Graves' hyperthyroidism and ophthalmopathy. Using around 10 ml of fresh peripheral blood, PBMCs were prepared. There are many counts of this clonotype. From RNA transcripts, TCR beta CDR3 regions were amplified. The HTBI primer set drove a first-round RT-PCR of the TCR CDR3. TCRdb reprocessed the multiplex PCR reads with MiXCR, giving one entry per CDR3 protein. The sample consists of approximately 640,000 distinct CDR3 sequences, about 18% of them appearing once. Germline CDR1 MDHEN, CDR2 SYDVKM. CDR3 length: 15 residues. Trimming at V came to 3 bases and at J to 5 bases, leaving 9 bases not matched to a gene.

The sequencing input was blood. The sequence derives from a man in his fifties with Graves' hyperthyroidism. The rearrangement links TRBV28 to TRBJ2-5; 7 bases map to TRBD2. The DNA for the CDR3 is TGTGCCAGCAGTTTTTCAGCGGGATACGCGGAGACCCAGTACTTC. Its translation is CASSFSAGYAETQYF. The whole variable domain, filled in from reference TRBV28 and TRBJ2-5, reads DVKVTQSSRYLVKRTGEKVFLECVQDMDHENMFWYRQDPGLGLRLIYFSYDVKMKEKGDIPEGYSVSREKKERFSLILESASTNQTSMYLCASSFSAGYAETQYFGPGTRLLVL.